This TCR beta chain was captured by sequencing in a study of OX40 agonist ivuxolimab in advanced cancers. Study background: Clinicians treated patients with ivuxolimab, an agonistic anti-OX40 (CD134) antibody. Past anti-PD-1, anti-PD-L1 or anti-CTLA-4 therapy was accepted, and 30% to 45% had received some.

The V end was cut by 5 bases, the J end by 3 bases, with 11 bases between. CDR1 SGHRS and CDR2 YFSETQ come from the germline V gene. The CDR3 is 13 amino acids. On this clone itself: Its antigen is still unknown.

Study results and caveats: On average, a greater number of expanded clones characterised CD8+ T cells relative to CD4+. Some of the lowest clonal expansion was seen in partial responders at 0.1-3.0 mg/kg.

Method: immunoSEQ multiplex PCR; TCRdb's copy keeps in-frame clones and lacks some. The table shows about 70,000 clones, with 86% occurring only once. This chain uses TRBV5-1 with TRBJ1-1; D ambiguous. The TCR comes from an adult with an advanced solid tumor such as melanoma, head and neck, liver or kidney cancer. This specimen was CD4+ or CD8+ T cells sorted from blood, taken in a trial of the OX40 agonist ivuxolimab. CDR3 sequence reads: CASRYTRDTEAFF. In DNA form, the CDR3 reads TGCGCCAGCAGGTATACAAGGGACACTGAAGCTTTCTTT.